What follows is one TCR beta chain and its context. This record belongs to a study of blood T cell repertoires in COVID-19. As for the study in general: Acute and convalescent COVID-19 specimens originated in the United States, Italy and Spain. T cells, B-cell-depleted T cells, or PBMCs provided the cDNA or gDNA that served as material.

Assay used: immunoSEQ multiplex PCR; TCRdb lists only in-frame clones, some missing. The data hold roughly 130,000 clones, with roughly 83% observed a single time. Germline CDR1 reads SNHLY; CDR2 reads FYNNEI. Trimming cost V 10 bases and J 7 bases, with 14 bases left between them. The CDR3 has 12 residues. Sequencing used peripheral blood. The sequence was obtained from a woman in her 70s with COVID-19, enrolled during active disease. The chain is built from TRBV2 and TRBJ1-5, with D possibly TRBD1 on 5 matching bases. The CDR3 DNA follows: TGTGCCACCGGGACTCCGGGGCAGCCCCAGCATTTT. This gives the protein CATGTPGQPQHF.